A selection of T cell receptor beta chains follows, all from one sample in a study of control samples from healthy donors and cancer patients. The table came from immunoSEQ multiplex PCR; TCRdb's copy has only in-frame clones and leaves some out. The sample has 65,000 to 95,000 clones; about 89% are singletons. Material: blood. The receptors originated from a man aged 45-65 years in good health. The CDR3 runs from the conserved cysteine through the conserved F or W. A D gene is named only where the DNA matches it firmly. A clone size is listed for some rows: how often the clone was seen (once, few, many), or a class if it is expanded.

v_call: TRBV10-3
clone_size: once
j_call: TRBJ1-6
d_call: NA
cdr3_aa: CAIGLTGDSPLHF
cdr3_nt: TGTGCCATCGGGTTGACAGGCGATTCACCCCTCCACTTT

v_call: TRBV7-6
clone_size: NA
j_call: TRBJ2-2
d_call: TRBD1
cdr3_aa: CASSLIKGTGENTGELFF
cdr3_nt: TGTGCCAGCAGCTTAATCAAAGGGACAGGGGAGAACACCGGGGAGCTGTTTTTT

v_call: TRBV18
clone_size: NA
j_call: TRBJ2-5
d_call: TRBD1
cdr3_aa: CASGTVAETQYF
cdr3_nt: TGTGCCAGCGGGACAGTTGCAGAGACCCAGTACTTC

v_call: TRBV2
clone_size: NA
j_call: TRBJ2-7
d_call: NA
cdr3_aa: CASRDTSYEQYF
cdr3_nt: TGTGCCAGCAGGGACACTTCCTACGAGCAGTACTTC

v_call: TRBV11-2
clone_size: NA
j_call: TRBJ2-2
d_call: NA
cdr3_aa: CASSPPLSGELFF
cdr3_nt: TGTGCCAGCAGCCCCCCGCTGTCCGGGGAGCTGTTTTTT

v_call: TRBV12-5
clone_size: NA
j_call: TRBJ1-1
d_call: NA
cdr3_aa: CASALGPWGTEAFF
cdr3_nt: TGTGCTAGTGCCCTCGGTCCCTGGGGCACTGAAGCTTTCTTT

v_call: TRBV4-3
clone_size: once
j_call: TRBJ2-1
d_call: TRBD1
cdr3_aa: CASSRDRGSYNEQFF
cdr3_nt: TGCGCCAGCAGCCGGGACAGGGGCTCGTACAATGAGCAGTTCTTC

v_call: TRBV27
clone_size: NA
j_call: TRBJ2-6
d_call: NA
cdr3_aa: CASSSPTGTGANVLTF
cdr3_nt: TGTGCCAGCAGTTCTCCTACAGGGACTGGGGCCAACGTCCTGACTTTC

v_call: TRBV2
clone_size: NA
j_call: TRBJ2-7
d_call: NA
cdr3_aa: CASSARGYAYEQYF
cdr3_nt: TGTGCCAGCAGTGCCAGGGGATATGCCTACGAGCAGTACTTC

v_call: TRBV27
clone_size: once
j_call: TRBJ1-2
d_call: NA
cdr3_aa: CASSVTGFYGYTF
cdr3_nt: TGTGCCAGCAGTGTAACAGGGTTCTATGGCTACACCTTC

v_call: TRBV30
clone_size: NA
j_call: TRBJ1-1
d_call: NA
cdr3_aa: CAWSVHNRANTEAFF
cdr3_nt: TGTGCCTGGAGTGTACATAACAGGGCGAACACTGAAGCTTTCTTT

v_call: TRBV6-5
clone_size: NA
j_call: TRBJ1-5
d_call: NA
cdr3_aa: CASSPGGRQPQHF
cdr3_nt: TGTGCCAGCAGCCCGGGAGGTAGGCAGCCCCAGCATTTT

v_call: TRBV6-5
clone_size: NA
j_call: TRBJ1-1
d_call: NA
cdr3_aa: CASSLAGRRNTEAFF
cdr3_nt: TGTGCCAGCAGTCTCGCGGGACGCAGGAACACTGAAGCTTTCTTT

v_call: TRBV5-1
clone_size: once
j_call: TRBJ2-3
d_call: NA
cdr3_aa: CASSPAGTKGDTQYF
cdr3_nt: TGCGCCAGCAGCCCAGCCGGGACAAAGGGAGATACGCAGTATTTT

v_call: TRBV19
clone_size: NA
j_call: TRBJ2-5
d_call: TRBD2
cdr3_aa: CASSVSLAGVGETQYF
cdr3_nt: TGTGCCAGTAGTGTTTCACTAGCGGGGGTTGGTGAGACCCAGTACTTC

v_call: TRBV19
clone_size: NA
j_call: TRBJ2-7
d_call: NA
cdr3_aa: CASSIAGQSYEQYF
cdr3_nt: TGTGCCAGTAGTATAGCAGGACAGTCCTACGAGCAGTACTTC

v_call: TRBV6-2/TRBV6-3
clone_size: few
j_call: TRBJ1-6
d_call: NA
cdr3_aa: CASSQGTENSPLHF
cdr3_nt: TGTGCCAGCAGTCAGGGGACTGAGAATTCACCCCTCCACTTT

v_call: TRBV7-3
clone_size: NA
j_call: TRBJ2-7
d_call: NA
cdr3_aa: CASSLNGGAYEQYF
cdr3_nt: TGTGCCAGCAGCTTAAATGGCGGTGCCTACGAGCAGTACTTC

v_call: TRBV21-1
clone_size: NA
j_call: TRBJ1-1
d_call: NA
cdr3_aa: CASSDRGVAFF
cdr3_nt: TGTGCCAGCAGCGACAGGGGGGTTGCTTTCTTT

v_call: TRBV5-8
clone_size: once
j_call: TRBJ1-1
d_call: NA
cdr3_aa: CASSLRSKNTEAFF
cdr3_nt: TGTGCCAGCAGCTTGAGGTCCAAGAACACTGAAGCTTTCTTT

v_call: TRBV6-5
clone_size: NA
j_call: TRBJ1-1
d_call: NA
cdr3_aa: CASSSIGTEAFF
cdr3_nt: TGTGCCAGCAGTTCAATCGGAACTGAAGCTTTCTTT

v_call: TRBV5-1
clone_size: NA
j_call: TRBJ2-1
d_call: NA
cdr3_aa: CASSQAVSYNEQFF
cdr3_nt: TGCGCCAGCAGCCAAGCGGTATCTTACAATGAGCAGTTCTTC

v_call: TRBV6-2/TRBV6-3
clone_size: NA
j_call: TRBJ2-7
d_call: NA
cdr3_aa: CASSYSRTGRAYSYEQYF
cdr3_nt: TGTGCCAGCAGTTACTCTCGGACAGGGAGGGCGTACTCCTACGAGCAGTACTTC

v_call: TRBV4-2
clone_size: NA
j_call: TRBJ1-4
d_call: NA
cdr3_aa: CASAGGPGRGGDEKLFF
cdr3_nt: TGTGCCAGCGCGGGGGGGCCGGGGAGAGGAGGGGATGAAAAACTGTTTTTT

v_call: TRBV6-6
clone_size: NA
j_call: TRBJ2-7
d_call: NA
cdr3_aa: CASSTGPYEQYF
cdr3_nt: TGTGCCAGCAGCACAGGACCCTACGAGCAGTACTTC

v_call: TRBV5-1
clone_size: few
j_call: TRBJ2-3
d_call: TRBD2
cdr3_aa: CASSPLAGGGERGDTQYF
cdr3_nt: TGCGCCAGCAGCCCGCTAGCGGGGGGTGGAGAAAGGGGAGATACGCAGTATTTT

v_call: TRBV7-3
clone_size: NA
j_call: TRBJ2-3
d_call: TRBD2
cdr3_aa: CASSLPSGGYTDTQYF
cdr3_nt: TGTGCCAGCAGCTTACCTAGCGGGGGGTACACAGATACGCAGTATTTT

v_call: TRBV5-4
clone_size: NA
j_call: TRBJ1-2
d_call: TRBD1
cdr3_aa: CASSQPGQVSNYGYTF
cdr3_nt: TGTGCCAGCAGCCAACCGGGACAGGTATCTAACTATGGCTACACCTTC

v_call: TRBV30
clone_size: few
j_call: TRBJ1-2
d_call: TRBD1
cdr3_aa: CAWSPRQGEGYTF
cdr3_nt: TGTGCCTGGAGCCCCCGACAGGGAGAAGGCTACACCTTC

v_call: TRBV30
clone_size: NA
j_call: TRBJ2-1
d_call: TRBD1
cdr3_aa: CAWRITGTGNEFF
cdr3_nt: TGTGCCTGGAGAATAACCGGGACAGGGAACGAGTTCTTC

v_call: TRBV5-1
clone_size: NA
j_call: TRBJ1-6
d_call: NA
cdr3_aa: CASSLEGGSPLHF
cdr3_nt: TGCGCCAGCAGCTTGGAAGGGGGATCACCCCTCCACTTT

v_call: TRBV5-1
clone_size: once
j_call: TRBJ2-1
d_call: NA
cdr3_aa: CASSLTENEQFF
cdr3_nt: TGCGCCAGCAGCCTGACAGAGAATGAGCAGTTCTTC

v_call: TRBV9
clone_size: NA
j_call: TRBJ2-7
d_call: TRBD2
cdr3_aa: CASSVASGGAAYEQYF
cdr3_nt: TGTGCCAGCAGCGTAGCTAGCGGGGGGGCCGCCTACGAGCAGTACTTC

v_call: TRBV2
clone_size: NA
j_call: TRBJ2-3
d_call: NA
cdr3_aa: CASSARTSDTQYF
cdr3_nt: TGTGCCAGCAGTGCGAGGACTTCAGATACGCAGTATTTT

v_call: TRBV5-4
clone_size: NA
j_call: TRBJ1-2
d_call: NA
cdr3_aa: CASSFGLNYGYTF
cdr3_nt: TGTGCCAGCAGCTTCGGGTTAAACTATGGCTACACCTTC

v_call: TRBV11-2
clone_size: NA
j_call: TRBJ2-1
d_call: TRBD2
cdr3_aa: CASSLGLGGGAYNEQFF
cdr3_nt: TGTGCCAGCAGCTTAGGTTTGGGCGGGGGTGCCTACAATGAGCAGTTCTTC

v_call: TRBV7-9
clone_size: NA
j_call: TRBJ1-6
d_call: NA
cdr3_aa: CASSLFVVSGVSNSPLHF
cdr3_nt: TGTGCCAGCAGCTTATTTGTGGTCAGTGGGGTTAGTAATTCACCCCTCCACTTT

v_call: TRBV11-2
clone_size: NA
j_call: TRBJ2-5
d_call: NA
cdr3_aa: CASSFVLMGETQYF
cdr3_nt: TGTGCCAGCAGCTTCGTCCTTATGGGAGAGACCCAGTACTTC

v_call: TRBV5-1
clone_size: few
j_call: TRBJ2-5
d_call: NA
cdr3_aa: CASTRNPTGQKETQYF
cdr3_nt: TGCGCCAGCACCCGAAACCCGACAGGACAGAAAGAGACCCAGTACTTC

v_call: TRBV12-3/TRBV12-4
clone_size: NA
j_call: TRBJ1-1
d_call: NA
cdr3_aa: CASSLTTGEEAFF
cdr3_nt: TGTGCCAGCAGTTTAACTACAGGCGAAGAAGCTTTCTTT

v_call: TRBV7-8
clone_size: NA
j_call: TRBJ1-1
d_call: NA
cdr3_aa: CASSLVWETEAFF
cdr3_nt: TGTGCCAGCAGCTTAGTGTGGGAGACTGAAGCTTTCTTT

v_call: TRBV24-1
clone_size: NA
j_call: TRBJ2-5
d_call: NA
cdr3_aa: CATSDFGTEETQYF
cdr3_nt: TGTGCCACCAGTGATTTTGGGACTGAAGAGACCCAGTACTTC

v_call: TRBV5-1
clone_size: NA
j_call: TRBJ2-7
d_call: NA
cdr3_aa: CASSRPGVSYEQYF
cdr3_nt: TGCGCCAGCAGCCGACCCGGTGTCTCCTACGAGCAGTACTTC

v_call: TRBV9
clone_size: NA
j_call: TRBJ2-1
d_call: NA
cdr3_aa: CASSVVRAWGEQFF
cdr3_nt: TGTGCCAGCAGCGTAGTGCGGGCTTGGGGGGAGCAGTTCTTC

v_call: TRBV3-1/TRBV3-2
clone_size: NA
j_call: TRBJ1-1
d_call: NA
cdr3_aa: CASSQRQYTDPRRNTEAFF
cdr3_nt: TGTGCCAGCAGCCAGCGACAGTACACAGACCCGAGACGGAACACTGAAGCTTTCTTT

v_call: TRBV2
clone_size: NA
j_call: TRBJ2-7
d_call: NA
cdr3_aa: CASSDDAYEQYF
cdr3_nt: TGTGCCAGCAGTGACGACGCATACGAGCAGTACTTT

v_call: TRBV6-6
clone_size: NA
j_call: TRBJ1-2
d_call: TRBD1
cdr3_aa: CAGQTNRDREGYGYTF
cdr3_nt: TGTGCCGGACAGACCAACCGGGACAGGGAAGGGTATGGCTACACCTTC

v_call: TRBV4-1
clone_size: NA
j_call: TRBJ2-1
d_call: TRBD1
cdr3_aa: CASSQDEWDRVDEQFF
cdr3_nt: TGCGCCAGCAGCCAAGATGAATGGGACAGGGTCGATGAGCAGTTCTTC

v_call: TRBV29-1
clone_size: once
j_call: TRBJ2-3
d_call: NA
cdr3_aa: CSVAGPNTDTQYF
cdr3_nt: TGCAGCGTTGCTGGACCCAACACAGATACGCAGTATTTT

v_call: TRBV19
clone_size: NA
j_call: TRBJ1-4
d_call: NA
cdr3_aa: CASSTTGNTNEKLFF
cdr3_nt: TGTGCCAGTAGTACTACAGGGAACACTAATGAAAAACTGTTTTTT

v_call: TRBV6-5
clone_size: NA
j_call: TRBJ1-2
d_call: NA
cdr3_aa: CASIGRRSYGYTF
cdr3_nt: TGTGCCAGCATAGGTAGGCGGAGCTATGGCTACACCTTC

v_call: TRBV4-1
clone_size: NA
j_call: TRBJ2-1
d_call: TRBD1
cdr3_aa: CASSQDEGAGEQFF
cdr3_nt: TGCGCCAGCAGCCAAGATGAGGGGGCGGGTGAGCAGTTCTTC

v_call: TRBV9
clone_size: NA
j_call: TRBJ2-3
d_call: NA
cdr3_aa: CASSVGITRTDTQYF
cdr3_nt: TGTGCCAGCAGCGTAGGGATTACTCGCACAGATACGCAGTATTTT

v_call: TRBV18
clone_size: NA
j_call: TRBJ2-1
d_call: TRBD1
cdr3_aa: CASSPDRVEQFF
cdr3_nt: TGTGCCAGCTCACCGGACAGGGTTGAGCAGTTCTTC